The 10 T cell receptor beta chains reported below all come from one sample, sequenced in a study of OX40 agonist ivuxolimab in advanced cancers. Here immunoSEQ multiplex PCR was the method, and the copy in TCRdb shows in-frame clones only, minus some. The repertoire includes about 83,000 clones, about 85% of them detected once, and 0.6% to 0.8% sits in the top ten. Here the sequenced sample was CD4+ or CD8+ T cells sorted from blood, taken in a trial of the OX40 agonist ivuxolimab. The receptors were sampled from an adult with an advanced solid tumor such as melanoma, head and neck, liver or kidney cancer.

V and J are TRBV19 and TRBJ1-2; tentatively, D is TRBD1 (5 bases). In germline, CDR1 is LNHDA, CDR2 SQIVND (reference sequence). CDR3 length: 14 amino acids. The V end lost 3 bases, the J end lost 7 bases, and 15 bases lay between the germline ends. The CDR3 reads CASSISGQGSGYTF. The CDR3 nucleotides are TGTGCCAGTAGTATTAGTGGTCAGGGCAGTGGCTACACCTTC.

The chain carries TRBV6-5 and TRBJ2-7; D possibly uses TRBD1 or TRBD2 (5 bases each). V shed 2 bases and J shed 2 bases, with 10 bases lying between them. The CDR3 runs 14 residues. The germline CDR1 and CDR2 sequences are MNHEY and SVGAGI. CDR3 residues: CASSYDRGAYEQYF. CDR3 coding DNA: TGTGCCAGCAGTTACGATAGGGGAGCCTACGAGCAGTACTTC.

The chain uses TRBV7-2 and TRBJ1-6; the match to TRBD1 covers 7 bases. CDR3 size: 15 residues. Trimming at V came to 1 base and at J to 10 bases, leaving 7 bases not matched to a gene. Per germline, CDR1 SGHTA and CDR2 FQGNSA. The CDR3 here is CASSLESGGTSPLHF. The CDR3 DNA reads as TGTGCCAGCAGCTTAGAATCAGGGGGGACCTCACCCCTCCACTTT.

The chain uses TRBV30 and TRBJ2-4; D gene unclear. The CDR3 extends over 15 amino acids. V was shortened by 0 bases and J by 1 base, with 10 bases between the two germline ends. Per the germline V gene, CDR1 is GTSNPN and CDR2 is SVGIG (reference sequence). CDR3 loop: CAWSVGSSAKNIQYF. CDR3 DNA sequence: TGTGCCTGGAGTGTCGGGTCCTCCGCCAAAAACATTCAGTACTTC.

This clone was counted once. This chain links TRBV30 with TRBJ1-5, with no clear D. Germline V gives CDR1 GTSNPN, CDR2 SVGIG (reference sequence). Between the trimmed V and J ends, which lost 0 bases and 9 bases, there was a span of 9 bases. The CDR3 has 12 amino acids. Written as DNA, the CDR3 is TGTGCCTGGAGTGTATCTGTGGGGCCCCAGCATTTT. Amino acids: CAWSVSVGPQHF.

In the case of this clone: The junction does not match germline at one end; this may be a read error. The chain recombines TRBV7-7 with TRBJ2-5; D gene unclear. Germline V lookup: CDR1 SSHAT, CDR2 FNYEAQ (reference sequence). This CDR3 contains 13 residues. The CDR3 reads CASSPNTQETQYF. The CDR3 DNA is TGTGCTAGCAGCCCTAACACCCAAGAGACCCAGTACTTC.

The rearrangement uses TRBV5-4 and TRBJ1-5; D uncertain. The CDR3 consists of 12 residues. Germline V CDR1 and CDR2: SGHNT, YYREEE (reference sequence). V lost 5 bases and J lost 4, with 7 bases in between. CDR3 sequence: CASSVFNQPQHF. The CDR3 nucleotides are TGTGCCAGCAGTGTATTTAATCAGCCCCAGCATTTT. Variable domain in full (rest from reference TRBV5-4 and TRBJ1-5): ETGVTQSPTHLIKTRGQQVTLRCSSQSGHNTVSWYQQALGQGPQFIFQYYREEENGRGNFPPRFSGLQFPNYSSELNVNALELDDSALYLCASSVFNQPQHFGDGTRLSIL.

The chain uses TRBV27 and TRBJ2-7, with unresolved D. This CDR3 has 9 residues. Germline assignment: CDR1 MNHEY and CDR2 SMNVEV (reference sequence). With 9 bases removed from V and 7 bases from J, the gap between germline ends came to 7 bases. The CDR3 here is CARSPEQYF. Here the CDR3 DNA reads TGTGCCAGGTCTCCAGAGCAGTACTTC.

With respect to this clone: One junction end disagrees with the germline gene, perhaps due to a read error. The chain links TRBV7-7 to TRBJ2-5; 10 bases are a match to TRBD2. This CDR3 comprises 16 residues. Looked up from germline, CDR1 is SSHAT and CDR2 is FNYEAQ (reference sequence). Here the CDR3 DNA reads TGTGCTAGCAGCTTAGGATTGCTAGCGGGGGAAGAGACCCAGTACTTC. This encodes CASSLGLLAGEETQYF.

The gene calls are TRBV7-2 and TRBJ2-4, with D unclear. The CDR3 extends over 14 amino acids. Trimming stripped 3 bases from V and 3 bases from J, with 9 bases between. The germline gives CDR1 SGHTA, CDR2 FQGNSA. CDR3 region: CASSFGWNKNIQYF. CDR3 in DNA: TGTGCCAGCAGCTTTGGGTGGAACAAAAACATTCAGTACTTC.